A selection of T cell receptor beta chains follows, all from one sample in a study of blood T cell repertoires in COVID-19. Some clones are missing from TCRdb's copy, which holds only in-frame ones; the method was immunoSEQ multiplex PCR. The sample yields around 94,000 clones, approximately 80% seen once. Sequences were obtained from peripheral blood. The receptor set was obtained from a human donor in a cohort sampled during active COVID-19. Both conserved end residues are part of each CDR3. Each record gives: clone size, D gene, V gene, J gene, CDR3 DNA, CDR3 protein. D genes are given only for firm matches. Some rows have no size entry. The others give once, few or many, or a class for an expanded clone.

clone_size: NA
d_call: NA
v_call: TRBV7-3
j_call: TRBJ2-1
cdr3_nt: TGTGCCAGCAGCGCGCTGACTAGTAATGAGCAGTTCTTC
cdr3_aa: CASSALTSNEQFF

clone_size: once
d_call: NA
v_call: TRBV5-1
j_call: TRBJ2-1
cdr3_nt: TGCGCCAGCAGCCAAGACAGACCCTACAATGAGCAGTTCTTC
cdr3_aa: CASSQDRPYNEQFF

clone_size: NA
d_call: TRBD1
v_call: TRBV6-4
j_call: TRBJ1-1
cdr3_nt: TGTGCCAGCAGCCGACAGGGGGGAACTGAAGCTTTCTTT
cdr3_aa: CASSRQGGTEAFF

clone_size: NA
d_call: TRBD2
v_call: TRBV6-2/TRBV6-3
j_call: TRBJ2-4
cdr3_nt: TGTGCCAGCAGTTACCTCCCGGGGGGGGCTTTAGCCAAAAACATTCAGTACTTC
cdr3_aa: CASSYLPGGALAKNIQYF

clone_size: few
d_call: TRBD1
v_call: TRBV14
j_call: TRBJ1-3
cdr3_nt: TGTGCCAGCAGCCAATTTCAACAGGGGGCAAAGGGAAACACCATATATTTT
cdr3_aa: CASSQFQQGAKGNTIYF

clone_size: few
d_call: NA
v_call: TRBV4-1
j_call: TRBJ1-2
cdr3_nt: TGCGCCAGCAGCCAAGCTCAGAACTATGGCTACACCTTC
cdr3_aa: CASSQAQNYGYTF

clone_size: NA
d_call: TRBD1
v_call: TRBV5-1
j_call: TRBJ2-7
cdr3_nt: TGCGCCAGCAGGCGGACAGGGAGAGAGTACTACGAGCAGTACTTC
cdr3_aa: CASRRTGREYYEQYF

clone_size: NA
d_call: NA
v_call: TRBV11-2
j_call: TRBJ1-1
cdr3_nt: TGTGCCAGCAGCTCGGACAGGAACACTGAAGCTTTCTTT
cdr3_aa: CASSSDRNTEAFF

clone_size: NA
d_call: TRBD2
v_call: TRBV9
j_call: TRBJ2-1
cdr3_nt: TGTGCCAGCAGCGTAGTAGGCAGCGGGGGACCGGGGGATGAGCAGTTCTTC
cdr3_aa: CASSVVGSGGPGDEQFF

clone_size: NA
d_call: TRBD1
v_call: TRBV11-3
j_call: TRBJ1-1
cdr3_nt: TGTGCCAGCAGCTTAGCTTCAGGACAGGGGGCCACTGAAGCTTTCTTT
cdr3_aa: CASSLASGQGATEAFF

clone_size: NA
d_call: TRBD2
v_call: TRBV6-2/TRBV6-3
j_call: TRBJ2-3
cdr3_nt: TGTGCCAGCAGTTACCGATCAGCGGGGGGGCCCACAGATACGCAGTATTTT
cdr3_aa: CASSYRSAGGPTDTQYF

clone_size: NA
d_call: NA
v_call: TRBV7-2
j_call: TRBJ1-1
cdr3_nt: TGTGCCAGCAGCTTAGGCGCGTCCCTGAACACTGAAGCTTTCTTT
cdr3_aa: CASSLGASLNTEAFF

clone_size: NA
d_call: NA
v_call: TRBV7-6
j_call: TRBJ2-1
cdr3_nt: TGTGCCAGCAGCTTAGCCCCCAGGGGGGACAATGAGCAGTTCTTC
cdr3_aa: CASSLAPRGDNEQFF

clone_size: NA
d_call: TRBD2
v_call: TRBV2
j_call: TRBJ2-1
cdr3_nt: TGTGCCAGCATCTATGGGACTAGCGGGATTTTCGACTACAATGAGCAGTTCTTC
cdr3_aa: CASIYGTSGIFDYNEQFF

clone_size: NA
d_call: TRBD1
v_call: TRBV10-3
j_call: TRBJ2-1
cdr3_nt: TGTGCCATCACCACGACAGGGGTCAATGAGCAGTTCTTC
cdr3_aa: CAITTTGVNEQFF

clone_size: NA
d_call: NA
v_call: TRBV28
j_call: TRBJ1-2
cdr3_nt: TGTGCCAGCAGTTTAGAGACTAACTATGGCTACACCTTC
cdr3_aa: CASSLETNYGYTF

clone_size: few
d_call: TRBD1
v_call: TRBV7-9
j_call: TRBJ1-1
cdr3_nt: TGTGCCAGCAGTAGGGGCAGGGGGCCGGCTTTCTTT
cdr3_aa: CASSRGRGPAFF

clone_size: NA
d_call: NA
v_call: TRBV7-8
j_call: TRBJ1-5
cdr3_nt: TGTGCCAGCAGCCCACCCCTGGGGGGGAGGGTCAATCAGCCCCAGCATTTT
cdr3_aa: CASSPPLGGRVNQPQHF

clone_size: NA
d_call: NA
v_call: TRBV6-2/TRBV6-3
j_call: TRBJ2-3
cdr3_nt: TGTGCCAGCAGTTACTCGACAGCTAGCACAGATACGCAGTATTTT
cdr3_aa: CASSYSTASTDTQYF

clone_size: NA
d_call: NA
v_call: TRBV30
j_call: TRBJ1-5
cdr3_nt: TGTGCCTGGAGTTCAACAGGGAACCAGCCCCAGCATTTT
cdr3_aa: CAWSSTGNQPQHF

clone_size: NA
d_call: TRBD2
v_call: TRBV7-9
j_call: TRBJ2-5
cdr3_nt: TGTGCCAGCTCCCCCGGGGGGACTCCCCCAGAGACCCAGTACTTC
cdr3_aa: CASSPGGTPPETQYF

clone_size: NA
d_call: TRBD1
v_call: TRBV5-1
j_call: TRBJ2-7
cdr3_nt: TGCGCCAGCAGCTTGGGCCACCGGGACAGCTACGAGCAGTACTTC
cdr3_aa: CASSLGHRDSYEQYF

clone_size: NA
d_call: TRBD1
v_call: TRBV5-4
j_call: TRBJ1-3
cdr3_nt: TGTGCCAGCAGCTCCGGGACAGGGACAGGAAACACCATATATTTT
cdr3_aa: CASSSGTGTGNTIYF